These 11 T cell receptor beta chains were sequenced from one sample in a study of Ad26.COV2.S vaccination and SARS-CoV-2 variants. Treatment reported: about 20 received Ad26.COV2.S at low or high dose, single or two shots; about 5 received placebo; per-sample allocation not given. Samples were taken on day 63 after the first vaccine or placebo injection. The repertoire was sequenced with immunoSEQ multiplex PCR; TCRdb's copy has only in-frame clones and lacks some. This sample has about 680,000 clones, with 89% found just once. The sequenced sample was peripheral blood, obtained in a trial of Ad26.COV2.S vaccine versus placebo. Receptor source: a person between 18 and 65 years old who received the Ad26.COV2.S COVID-19 vaccine or a placebo.

The genes are TRBV6-5 and TRBJ2-4, with D perhaps matching TRBD1 or TRBD2 (5 bases each). CDR3 size: 13 residues. Germline V gene sequence: CDR1 MNHEY, CDR2 SVGAGI. V was shortened by 4 bases and J by 7 bases, with 11 bases between the two germline ends. DNA for the CDR3: TGTGCCAGCAGTTTTCCGGGGACGAACATTCAGTACTTC. It is translated as CASSFPGTNIQYF.

The count of this clone is one. CDR3 sequence reads: CASSQDTGSVYEQYF. Written as DNA, the CDR3 is TGTGCCAGCAGCCAAGATACGGGAAGTGTCTACGAGCAGTACTTC. The V gene is TRBV14, the J gene TRBJ2-7; D may be TRBD2 (5 bases). The germline CDR1 and CDR2 sequences are SGHDN and FVKESK. Trimming removed 0 bases at V and 3 bases at J, with 12 bases between. The CDR3 has 15 amino acids.

The chain couples TRBV29-1 to TRBJ1-2, with D perhaps matching TRBD1 (6 bases). V gave up 7 bases and J gave up 2 bases, with 14 bases separating them. The germline gives CDR1 SQVTM, CDR2 ANQGSEA. This CDR3 spans 13 amino acids. CDR3 bases: TGCAGCGGGGGGGAAGGACAGAACTATGGCTACACCTTC. Encoded protein: CSGGEGQNYGYTF.

The CDR3 region has the DNA TGTGCCAGCAGCATCAGGGTTTACACTGAAGCTTTCTTT. Translation: CASSIRVYTEAFF. The rearrangement links TRBV13 to TRBJ1-1; TRBD1 might be the D (5 bases). The CDR3 runs 13 residues. The V gene lost 5 bases and the J gene lost 3 bases, with 10 bases spanning the gap. Germline lookup yields CDR1 PRHDT and CDR2 FYEKMQ (reference sequence).

The chain employs TRBV6-1 and TRBJ1-6; D call uncertain. Germline V gives CDR1 MNHNS, CDR2 SASEGT. Trimming removed 2 bases from V and 11 bases from J, with 10 bases in between. The CDR3 is 13 residues long. CDR3 protein: CASSEIGLTPLHF. The CDR3 nucleotides read TGTGCCAGCAGTGAAATAGGACTTACACCCCTCCACTTT.

This chain joins TRBV27 and TRBJ2-4; the D gene is possibly TRBD1 (6 bases). V lost 5 bases, J lost 7 bases, and 9 bases lay in between. The CDR3 covers 12 residues. Germline lookup yields CDR1 MNHEY and CDR2 SMNVEV (reference sequence). CDR3 region: CASSPDRNIQYF. Written as DNA, the CDR3 is TGTGCCAGCAGTCCAGACAGGAACATTCAGTACTTC.

This chain links TRBV6-2 or TRBV6-3 with TRBJ1-3; D is uncertain. Trimming shortened V by 3 bases and J by 1 base, and 4 bases separated the two germline ends. Germline CDR1 is MNHEY and CDR2 is SVGEGT. The CDR3 is 13 residues long. CDR3 DNA: TGTGCCAGCAGTTATGATTCTGGAAACACCATATATTTT. Residues: CASSYDSGNTIYF.

The chain combines TRBV19 with TRBJ1-5, with 7 bases identical to TRBD1. After removal of 4 bases from V and 1 base from J, the junction contained 4 bases not matched to a gene. CDR1 is LNHDA and CDR2 is SQIVND in the germline V gene (reference sequence). This CDR3 spans 15 amino acids. The CDR3 bases are TGTGCCAGTAGTAGACAGGGACAAAGCAATCAGCCCCAGCATTTT. Translating gives CASSRQGQSNQPQHF. Using reference TRBV19 and TRBJ1-5 for the parts outside the CDR3, the full variable domain is DGGITQSPKYLFRKEGQNVTLSCEQNLNHDAMYWYRQDPGQGLRLIYYSQIVNDFQKGDIAEGYSVSREKKESFPLTVTSAQKNPTAFYLCASSRQGQSNQPQHFGDGTRLSIL.

In DNA, the CDR3 is TGTGCCAGCAGCGTACCGGCGGGCTATGGCTACACCTTC. Amino acid sequence: CASSVPAGYGYTF. V is TRBV7-2 and J is TRBJ1-2; D call uncertain. V lost 5 bases, J lost 4 bases, and 11 bases lay in between. Germline V gives CDR1 SGHTA, CDR2 FQGNSA. This CDR3 has 13 amino acids. The full variable domain, rest sourced from reference TRBV7-2 and TRBJ1-2, is GAGVSQSPSNKVTEKGKDVELRCDPISGHTALYWYRQSLGQGLEFLIYFQGNSAPDKSGLPSDRFSAERTGGSVSTLTIQRTQQEDSAVYLCASSVPAGYGYTFGSGTRLTVV.

The CDR3 region is CSVATYRAASYEQYF. In DNA form, the CDR3 reads TGCAGCGTAGCCACCTACAGGGCAGCCTCGTACGAGCAGTACTTC. This sequence joins TRBV29-1 and TRBJ2-7; TRBD1 is a possible D gene (6 bases). CDR1 is SQVTM, CDR2 ANQGSEA, per germline. The CDR3 is made up of 15 amino acids. Trimming removed 6 bases at V and 4 bases at J, with 22 bases between.

V gene TRBV18 combines with J gene TRBJ2-3; TRBD2 matches 12 bases. The CDR3 is 16 amino acids. Germline CDR1 reads KGHSH; CDR2 reads LQKENI. Trimming at V came to 3 bases and at J to 3 bases, leaving 4 bases not matched to a gene. CDR3 in DNA: TGTGCCAGCTCACCGGAACTAGCGGGGGGTACAGATACGCAGTATTTT. Translation gives CASSPELAGGTDTQYF.